Listed below are T cell receptor beta chains from one sample, sequenced in a study of shared clonotypes between healthy human individuals. Assay: immunoSEQ multiplex PCR; the TCRdb copy retains only in-frame clones and omits some. The table lists about 2.3 million clones, 80% to 95% of them singletons. The sample consisted of naive CD4+ T cells from PBMCs. These receptors were collected from a man younger than 35 in good health. Some clones in this sample may be carry-over from other donors' samples. Both conserved end residues are part of each CDR3. The D gene is left open where the match is weak. The size entry is marked missing in some rows and otherwise reads once, few, many or a size class.

TRBJ2-1 | NA | TRBD2 | 12 | TRBV28 | CASTGGRDEQFF | TGTGCCAGCACGGGGGGGAGAGATGAGCAGTTCTTC
TRBJ2-5 | NA | NA | 9 | TRBV20-1 | CSAKETQYF | TGCAGTGCAAAAGAGACCCAGTACTTC
TRBJ1-2 | NA | NA | 12 | TRBV28 | CASSLKGIGYTF | TGTGCCAGCAGTTTGAAGGGGATTGGCTACACCTTC
TRBJ2-3 | NA | TRBD2 | 14 | TRBV2 | CATTSGRAADTQYF | TGTGCCACGACTAGCGGGAGAGCGGCAGATACGCAGTATTTT
TRBJ2-1 | NA | TRBD2 | 16 | TRBV7-9 | CASSLILAGVLDEQFF | TGTGCCAGCAGCTTAATCCTAGCGGGAGTGTTGGATGAGCAGTTCTTC
TRBJ1-5 | few | NA | 13 | TRBV2 | CASSGMEAQPQHF | TGTGCCAGCAGTGGTATGGAGGCCCAGCCCCAGCATTTT
TRBJ2-5 | NA | TRBD2 | 18 | TRBV28 | CASSLAWGTSGSEETQYF | TGTGCCAGCAGTTTGGCGTGGGGGACTAGCGGGAGCGAAGAGACCCAGTACTTC
TRBJ2-1 | NA | TRBD2 | 16 | TRBV6-5 | CASSYSMGLAGDEQFF | TGTGCCAGCAGTTACTCCATGGGACTAGCGGGAGATGAGCAGTTCTTC
TRBJ1-1 | NA | NA | 13 | TRBV7-2 | CASSWGRSTEAFF | TGTGCCAGCAGCTGGGGACGGAGCACGGAAGCTTTCTTT
TRBJ1-2 | NA | NA | 18 | TRBV5-1 | CASSFSGVGARTNYGYTF | TGCGCCAGCAGCTTCTCGGGAGTTGGGGCAAGAACTAACTATGGCTACACCTTC
TRBJ1-3 | NA | NA | 16 | TRBV7-3 | CASSLTGGSSGNTIYF | TGTGCCAGCAGCTTAACTGGGGGCAGTAGTGGAAACACCATATATTTT
TRBJ1-3 | NA | NA | 15 | TRBV9 | CASSPRFFSGNTIYF | TGTGCCAGCAGCCCACGGTTCTTCTCTGGAAACACCATATATTTT
TRBJ2-1 | NA | TRBD2 | 16 | TRBV4-2 | CASSQAAGKAYNEQFF | TGTGCCAGCAGCCAAGCAGCGGGAAAGGCTTACAATGAGCAGTTCTTC
TRBJ1-1 | NA | NA | 13 | TRBV6-5 | CASSTVWGAEAFF | TGTGCCAGCAGTACGGTCTGGGGCGCTGAAGCTTTCTTT
TRBJ1-1 | few | NA | 13 | TRBV10-3 | CAISDRWDTEAFF | TGTGCCATCAGTGACCGCTGGGACACTGAAGCTTTCTTT
TRBJ1-1 | NA | TRBD1 | 15 | TRBV6-1 | CASSETTGGWTEAFF | TGTGCCAGCAGTGAGACGACAGGGGGCTGGACTGAAGCTTTCTTT
TRBJ2-3 | NA | NA | 14 | TRBV7-2 | CASSSQFSTDTQYF | TGTGCCAGCAGCTCGCAGTTCTCCACAGATACGCAGTATTTT
TRBJ2-5 | NA | NA | 11 | TRBV2 | CASRGSETQYF | TGTGCCAGCAGAGGGTCGGAGACCCAGTACTTC
TRBJ2-1 | few | TRBD2 | 18 | TRBV5-6 | CASSLQVRFGLVEGEQFF | TGTGCCAGCAGCTTGCAAGTGAGGTTCGGACTAGTTGAGGGTGAGCAGTTCTTC
TRBJ1-2 | NA | NA | 16 | TRBV5-1 | CASSTRDALMGSGYTF | TGCGCCAGCAGCACCCGGGATGCGTTGATGGGGAGTGGCTACACCTTC
TRBJ1-2 | NA | NA | 16 | TRBV6-6 | CASSRRVQDMNYGYTF | TGTGCCAGCAGTCGCCGCGTACAGGACATGAACTATGGCTACACCTTC
TRBJ1-6 | once | NA | 15 | TRBV30 | CAWRTRSSYNSPLHF | TGTGCCTGGAGGACTCGGAGCTCCTATAATTCACCCCTCCACTTT
TRBJ2-2 | NA | TRBD2 | 14 | TRBV5-6 | CASSPGLANRELFF | TGTGCCAGCAGCCCGGGACTAGCGAACCGGGAGCTGTTTTTT
TRBJ1-2 | NA | NA | 14 | TRBV28 | CASSTPGQPYGYTF | TGTGCCAGCAGTACCCCCGGACAGCCCTATGGCTACACCTTC
TRBJ2-1 | NA | TRBD2 | 16 | TRBV9 | CASSVGGGSSYNEQFF | TGTGCCAGCAGCGTAGGGGGCGGGAGTTCCTACAATGAGCAGTTCTTC
TRBJ2-7 | NA | TRBD2 | 14 | TRBV5-1 | CASSFERENYEQYF | TGCGCCAGCAGCTTTGAGCGGGAGAATTACGAGCAGTACTTC
TRBJ1-4 | NA | TRBD1 | 13 | TRBV7-9 | CASSYRDREKLFF | TGTGCCAGCAGCTATAGGGACAGAGAAAAACTGTTTTTT
TRBJ2-5 | NA | TRBD2 | 15 | TRBV28 | CASSRPAGGSETQYF | TGTGCCAGCAGCCGCCCAGCGGGAGGATCAGAGACCCAGTACTTC
TRBJ1-3 | NA | NA | 13 | TRBV7-2 | CASSPGSGNTIYF | TGTGCCAGCAGCCCCGGTTCGGGAAACACCATATATTTT
TRBJ2-3 | NA | NA | 15 | TRBV5-1 | CASSLTASSTDTQYF | TGCGCCAGCAGCTTGACGGCATCTAGCACAGATACGCAGTATTTT
TRBJ1-6 | NA | TRBD1 | 13 | TRBV6-1 | CASNDRGNSPLHF | TGTGCCAGCAATGACAGGGGTAATTCACCCCTCCACTTT
TRBJ2-7 | NA | TRBD1 | 12 | TRBV14 | CASSPLGGLQYF | TGTGCCAGCAGCCCTCTAGGGGGCCTGCAGTACTTC
TRBJ1-2 | NA | NA | 15 | TRBV7-2 | CASSLLRSYGDGYTF | TGTGCCAGCAGCTTATTAAGGTCGTACGGGGATGGCTACACCTTC
TRBJ2-5 | NA | TRBD2 | 12 | TRBV29-1 | CSGREPPETQYF | TGCAGCGGGCGGGAGCCCCCAGAGACCCAGTACTTC
TRBJ1-2 | NA | NA | 14 | TRBV25-1 | CASSEYGANYGYTF | TGTGCCAGCAGTGAATACGGAGCTAACTATGGCTACACCTTC
TRBJ2-7 | NA | NA | 13 | TRBV4-3 | CASSQDLGIEQYF | TGCGCCAGCAGCCAAGATTTAGGTATCGAGCAGTACTTC
TRBJ2-1 | NA | NA | 16 | TRBV9 | CASSVDRPGAYNEQFF | TGTGCCAGCAGCGTAGACAGGCCCGGCGCCTACAATGAGCAGTTCTTC
TRBJ1-5 | once | NA | 17 | TRBV11-2 | CASSPTPEGRSNQPQHF | TGTGCCAGCAGTCCTACACCAGAGGGGCGAAGCAATCAGCCCCAGCATTTT
TRBJ2-1 | NA | NA | 16 | TRBV7-3 | CASSSLRGIGPNEQFF | TGTGCCAGCAGCTCCCTCCGCGGAATCGGACCCAATGAGCAGTTCTTC
TRBJ2-5 | NA | TRBD2 | 16 | TRBV11-2 | CASSPGLAGVLETQYF | TGTGCCAGCAGCCCAGGACTAGCGGGAGTCCTAGAGACCCAGTACTTC
TRBJ2-1 | NA | NA | 15 | TRBV5-4 | CASSLDRGPYNEQFF | TGTGCCAGCAGCTTGGATCGCGGCCCCTACAATGAGCAGTTCTTC